Sequencing of this TCR beta chain was carried out in a study of human T cells and chemical hapten exposure listed by TCRdb under 2021. Notes on the research overall: Libraries were pooled for sequencing, and per-sample TCR yields varied mainly because of small differences in library volumes within the pool. In alopecia patients, the study followed how the peripheral blood TCR repertoire changed in vivo over primary and secondary sensitization to diphenylcyclopropenone (DPC), a hapten. The study at large found these results: DPC sensitization did not change how many TCRs were above 1 in 1000 frequency, and no evidence was found of alterations in global repertoire structure. After repeated subsampling, changes were observed in the strength of the expansion versus patch-test correlation and in the threshold at which the correlation became significant.

From its cysteine to its phenylalanine, the CDR3 spans 15 amino acids. Only CDR3 DNA remains: 45 bases, in frame from the first base. The junction shows trimming of 4 bases on V and 0 bases on J, and the gene matches do not reach 2 bases of it. The germline V gene encodes CDR1 LGHDT and CDR2 YNNKEL (reference sequence). Total RNA was extracted from unfractionated whole blood that had been collected in Tempus Blood RNA tubes. Roughly 5 healthy volunteers served as TCR sequencing controls and were bled at day 0, 2 weeks and 6 weeks. During library preparation, unique molecular identifiers were attached to individual cDNA molecules so that TCRs could be counted quantitatively and reproducibly. From each blood RNA sample, both TCR alpha and TCR beta chains were sequenced. The study's processing was this. The median number of TCRs per sample was 85,000 to 100,000, ranging from roughly 20,000 to 700,000. V, J and CDR3 annotation of the TCR reads was carried out using the Decombinator software suite. To make PS versus PT1 abundance plots, every sample was subsampled to the same number of TCRs (28,000). TCRs were defined as expanded if absent before sensitization and observed at least eight times at the 2-week time point. In TCRdb, the public reads were trimmed at Q25 with fastp and aligned with MiXCR, with productive beta chains retained. Rows with a matching CDR3 protein are joined into one entry that keeps the most common DNA and genes. TCRdb, rather than the study authors, made the V and J calls. This sample is represented by about 120,000 distinct CDR3 sequences; less than 10% of them were singletons. The ten largest clonotypes hold about 1.4% of the sample.

Note on this clonotype: Its antigen specificity is not known. There are no base qualities to consult, and no much larger clone falls within one base.

Sequenced input: whole blood. This sequence was found in a human donor in good health. Some clones in this sample may be carry-over from other donors' samples. Donor details come from another sample of the same person, matched by shared clones. Recombination connected TRBV3-1 to TRBJ2-2; 7 bases in the middle match TRBD2. The sequence in DNA is TGTGCCAGCAGCCCCGGACTAGCGAACACCGGGGAGCTGTTTTTT. Translated, it reads CASSPGLANTGELFF.